A single sample gave rise to the 29 T cell receptor beta chains below, sequenced in a study of shared clonotypes between healthy human individuals. Measured with immunoSEQ multiplex PCR; TCRdb has only the in-frame clones, and not every one. The data contain around 1.5 million clones, 95% to 99% of them singletons. The source material was naive CD4+ T cells sorted from blood. The subset denotes: CD45RA+ positively selected. The source is a man aged 25 to 40 in good health.

As to this clone: Other DNA sequences of this sample code for an identical CDR3. V and J are TRBV27 and TRBJ2-7; unclear D gene. The CDR3 runs to 13 residues. Germline CDR1 is MNHEY and CDR2 is SMNVEV (reference sequence). The germline V and J ends were trimmed by 2 bases and 5 bases, with 10 bases remaining between them. The CDR3 coding sequence is TGTGCCAGCAGTTTACTTGGCACAGACGAGCAGTACTTC. Its protein product is CASSLLGTDEQYF.

The CDR3 nucleotides are TGCAGCGTTGGCCCGAAGACAGGGAGCTACGAGCAGTACTTC. It encodes CSVGPKTGSYEQYF. The V gene is TRBV29-1, the J gene TRBJ2-7, with 7 bases aligning to TRBD1. From germline, CDR1 is SQVTM and CDR2 ANQGSEA. V shed 4 bases and J 3 bases; nucleotides not matched to a gene: 9. The CDR3 extends over 14 amino acids.

The rearrangement links TRBV29-1 to TRBJ1-3; no definite D call. CDR3 size: 12 residues. Per the germline V gene, CDR1 is SQVTM and CDR2 is ANQGSEA. Trimming removed 4 bases from V and 7 bases from J, with 11 bases in between. The CDR3 region is CSVGVSRNTIYF. As DNA, the CDR3 is TGCAGCGTTGGAGTCAGCCGGAACACCATATATTTT.

V gene TRBV6-1 combines with J gene TRBJ1-4; unclear D gene. Trimming pared 3 bases from V and 11 bases from J, leaving 13 bases between. Germline values: CDR1 MNHNS, CDR2 SASEGT. CDR3 length equals 13 residues. CDR3 nucleotides: TGTGCCAGCAGTGAGACCGTGTTTGAGAAACTGTTTTTT. Protein: CASSETVFEKLFF.

The chain is built from TRBV5-1 and TRBJ2-3, with 12 bases fitting TRBD2. After removal of 4 bases from V and 2 bases from J, the junction contained 5 bases not matched to a gene. The germline V gene encodes CDR1 SGHRS and CDR2 YFSETQ. The CDR3 runs to 16 residues. The CDR3 protein is CASSAGTSGYTDTQYF. The CDR3 region has the DNA TGCGCCAGCAGCGCCGGGACTAGCGGGTACACAGATACGCAGTATTTT. The full variable domain, completed using reference TRBV5-1 and TRBJ2-3, is KAGVTQTPRYLIKTRGQQVTLSCSPISGHRSVSWYQQTPGQGLQFLFEYFSETQRNKGNFPGRFSGRQFSNSRSEMNVSTLELGDSALYLCASSAGTSGYTDTQYFGPGTRLTVL.

This rearrangement joins TRBV5-4 to TRBJ2-2; TRBD2 matches at 8 bases. The CDR3 runs 15 residues. Germline V gene data show CDR1 as SGHNT and CDR2 as YYREEE (reference sequence). V was pared by 2 bases and J by 1 base, with 1 base of the junction left unmatched. The CDR3 spells CASSFSGMNTGELFF. The CDR3 nucleotides are TGTGCCAGCAGCTTTAGCGGGATGAACACCGGGGAGCTGTTTTTT.

This chain joins TRBV28 and TRBJ1-4; D is possibly TRBD1 (6 bases). This CDR3 spans 18 amino acids. The V gene's germline CDR1 is MDHEN and CDR2 SYDVKM. V lost 6 bases and J 3 bases, leaving 23 bases between the germline ends. CDR3 amino acids: CASSLLPTGVDSNEKLFF. CDR3 nucleotides: TGTGCCAGCAGCCTTCTCCCGACAGGTGTGGATTCTAATGAAAAACTGTTTTTT.

The chain employs TRBV2 and TRBJ2-7, with D perhaps TRBD1 (5 bases). CDR3 length equals 14 residues. CDR1 is SNHLY and CDR2 is FYNNEI in the germline V gene. Trimming took off 4 bases at V and 5 bases at J, with 15 bases between the two ends. The CDR3 nucleotides are TGTGCCAGCAGTGCCCACCAGGGTACCGACGAGCAGTACTTC. Amino acids: CASSAHQGTDEQYF.

About this clone: This sample also contains other DNA sequences that code for the same CDR3. J is TRBJ2-7 and V is TRBV9; no clear D. CDR3 size: 14 residues. Trimming pared 0 bases from V and 2 bases from J, leaving 9 bases between. The germline CDR1 and CDR2 sequences are SGDLS and YYNGEE. The CDR3 DNA sequence: TGTGCCAGCAGCGTAGGGGCAGGCCCCTACGAGCAGTACTTC. This translates into CASSVGAGPYEQYF.

This sequence joins TRBV11-2 and TRBJ2-2; D is ambiguous. Germline CDR1 and CDR2: SGHAT and FQNNGV. V lost 4 bases and J lost 8, with 11 bases in between. The CDR3 has 13 residues. The CDR3, as DNA: TGTGCCAGCAGCTCATTGGTTGGTGGGGAGCTGTTTTTT. Its translation: CASSSLVGGELFF.

The rearrangement uses TRBV7-9 and TRBJ2-7, with TRBD1 matching 7 bases. CDR3 length equals 14 residues. The V gene end was trimmed by 1 base and the J gene end by 5 bases; junction bases not matched to a gene: 5. Looked up from germline, CDR1 is SEHNR and CDR2 is FQNEAQ (reference sequence). The CDR3 coding sequence is TGTGCCAGCAGCTTAGGACAGGGTTTCAACGAGCAGTACTTC. Amino acids: CASSLGQGFNEQYF.

Points on this clone: This sample includes further DNA sequences coding for the same CDR3. The rearrangement uses TRBV5-1 and TRBJ2-7, with 7 nucleotides matching TRBD1. The germline CDR1 and CDR2 sequences are SGHRS and YFSETQ. The CDR3 sequence is 14 residues long. V dropped 4 bases and J dropped 1; count of bases not matched to a gene: 5. CDR3 in DNA: TGCGCCAGCAGCCGGACAGGAGGATCCTACGAGCAGTACTTC. Protein sequence: CASSRTGGSYEQYF.

The J gene is TRBJ1-2, the V gene TRBV2; D remains unclear. This CDR3 is built from 20 residues. Trimming took off 5 bases at V and 0 bases at J, with 28 bases between the two ends. Looked up from germline, CDR1 is SNHLY and CDR2 is FYNNEI. The CDR3 here is CASSQEIRAKWGIPNYGYTF. In nucleotides, the CDR3 is TGTGCCAGCAGTCAGGAAATCCGGGCAAAGTGGGGTATCCCTAACTATGGCTACACCTTC. The whole variable domain, filled in from reference TRBV2 and TRBJ1-2, reads EPEVTQTPSHQVTQMGQEVILRCVPISNHLYFYWYRQILGQKVEFLVSFYNNEISEKSEIFDDQFSVERPDGSNFTLKIRSTKLEDSAMYFCASSQEIRAKWGIPNYGYTFGSGTRLTVV.

The chain joins TRBV12-5 to TRBJ2-1, with D possibly being TRBD2 (5 bases). Trimming took off 6 bases at V and 0 bases at J, with 12 bases between the two ends. Germline CDR1 LGHNT, CDR2 FRNRAP. This CDR3 contains 15 residues. CDR3: CASGSSGISYNEQFF. CDR3 DNA sequence: TGTGCTAGTGGATCAAGCGGAATCTCCTACAATGAGCAGTTCTTC. The full variable domain, completed using reference TRBV12-5 and TRBJ2-1, is DARVTQTPRHKVTEMGQEVTMRCQPILGHNTVFWYRQTMMQGLELLAYFRNRAPLDDSGMPKDRFSAEMPDATLATLKIQPSEPRDSAVYFCASGSSGISYNEQFFGPGTRLTVL.

This sequence joins TRBV7-2 and TRBJ2-7; 8 bases are a match to TRBD1. CDR3 length equals 15 residues. After removal of 5 bases from V and 2 bases from J, the junction contained 8 bases not matched to a gene. Looked up from germline, CDR1 is SGHTA and CDR2 is FQGNSA. The CDR3 DNA reads as TGTGCCAGCAGCCCCTGGACAGGGCTAGCCTACGAGCAGTACTTC. Its translation: CASSPWTGLAYEQYF.

This clone was recorded only once. V usage is TRBV28 and J usage is TRBJ2-7, with D possibly being TRBD1 (5 bases). V was pared by 5 bases and J by 9 bases, with 11 bases between. There are 11 residues in the CDR3. In germline, CDR1 is MDHEN, CDR2 SYDVKM. The CDR3 region has the DNA TGTGCCAGCAGTGGGGCTTTAGGGCAGTACTTC. It codes for CASSGALGQYF.

The chain recombines TRBV7-6 with TRBJ2-1; D is unresolved. Deletions cut 5 bases from V and 4 bases from J, with 18 bases between. From germline, CDR1 is SGHVS and CDR2 FNYEAQ. The CDR3 extends over 16 amino acids. The CDR3, as DNA: TGTGCCAGCAGCACACTTTTCTCAAAGCATTACAATGAGCAGTTCTTC. Translation gives CASSTLFSKHYNEQFF.

This clone was detected only once. The genes are TRBV19 and TRBJ2-1; 7 bases are shared with TRBD2. V trimming: 4 bases; J trimming: 1 base; junction bases outside the gene matches: 4. The CDR3 runs 15 residues. From germline, CDR1 is LNHDA and CDR2 SQIVND (reference sequence). Here the CDR3 DNA reads TGTGCCAGTAGTAGACGGGAGGTTTCCTACAATGAGCAGTTCTTC. Protein product: CASSRREVSYNEQFF.

This clone appeared a single time. V gene TRBV2 combines with J gene TRBJ2-1, with 16 bases that match TRBD2. Germline V gene sequence: CDR1 SNHLY, CDR2 FYNNEI. The CDR3 totals 18 residues. V shed 6 bases, J shed 0 bases, and the junction held 5 bases outside the gene matches. CDR3: CASRAGLAGGSSYNEQFF. The CDR3 DNA reads TGTGCCAGCAGAGCGGGACTAGCGGGAGGGAGCTCCTACAATGAGCAGTTCTTC.

J is TRBJ1-1 and V is TRBV15; the D gene is possibly TRBD1 (6 bases). This CDR3 contains 18 residues. The V and J ends lost 0 bases and 1 base respectively, with 18 bases between them. Germline V gene data show CDR1 as LNHNV and CDR2 as YYDKDF (reference sequence). The CDR3 DNA sequence: TGTGCCACCAGCAGAGATCTTTTCCGGGGGCAGAAGAACACTGAAGCTTTCTTT. It translates to CATSRDLFRGQKNTEAFF.

The chain combines TRBV5-6 with TRBJ2-2; no reliable D call. Germline V CDR1 and CDR2: SGHDT, YYEEEE. V lost 0 bases to trimming and J lost 6 bases, with 9 bases between them. This CDR3 region has 14 residues. The CDR3 loop is CASSLGRRAGELFF. DNA for the CDR3: TGTGCCAGCAGCTTGGGGAGAAGGGCCGGGGAGCTGTTTTTT.

This rearrangement joins TRBV9 to TRBJ1-2; no reliable D call. The CDR3 is 11 residues long. Looked up from germline, CDR1 is SGDLS and CDR2 is YYNGEE. V was cut by 7 bases and J by 0 bases, with 4 bases left in between. The CDR3 bases are TGTGCCAGCGGCTCTAACTATGGCTACACCTTC. Protein sequence: CASGSNYGYTF.

The gene calls are TRBV5-1 and TRBJ1-4; D possibly corresponds to TRBD1 (5 bases). The germline V and J ends were trimmed by 4 bases and 8 bases, with 18 bases remaining between them. The CDR3 is 15 amino acids. Germline values: CDR1 SGHRS, CDR2 YFSETQ. This CDR3 is CASSPQGLVTEKLFF. The CDR3 coding sequence is TGCGCCAGCAGCCCTCAGGGCCTAGTGACGGAAAAACTGTTTTTT.

As regards this clone: The same CDR3 is also encoded by other DNA sequences in this sample. The chain joins TRBV7-2 to TRBJ2-7, with D maybe TRBD2 (6 bases). Deletions cut 5 bases from V and 0 bases from J, with 11 bases between. Germline-derived CDR1 and CDR2 are SGHTA and FQGNSA. This CDR3 region has 14 residues. The CDR3 sequence: CASSPAGSSYEQYF. The CDR3 coding sequence is TGTGCCAGCAGCCCGGCGGGAAGCTCCTACGAGCAGTACTTC.

The chain is built from TRBV10-3 and TRBJ2-5; tentative D call: TRBD2 (5 bases). CDR1 is ENHRY, CDR2 SYGVKD, per germline. The CDR3 totals 14 residues. The V end lost 6 bases, the J end lost 5 bases, and 16 bases lay between the germline ends. CDR3 nucleotides: TGTGCCATCAGACCGGACTTAGGAGCGGAGACCCAGTACTTC. Its translation is CAIRPDLGAETQYF.

This clone is a singleton in its sample. The rearrangement joins TRBV20-1 to TRBJ2-7; no clear D. The CDR3 extends over 11 amino acids. The V gene lost 7 bases and the J gene lost 6 bases, with 13 bases spanning the gap. Germline V gene sequence: CDR1 DFQATT, CDR2 SNEGSKA (reference sequence). The CDR3 DNA reads TGCAGTGGCGAGGTGAGGCGCGAGCAGTACTTC. Translated, it gives CSGEVRREQYF.

This sequence joins TRBV5-1 and TRBJ2-3; the D is unclear. The CDR3 sequence is 17 residues long. V was cut by 4 bases and J by 8 bases, with 26 bases left in between. The germline CDR1 and CDR2 sequences are SGHRS and YFSETQ. The CDR3 nucleotides read TGCGCCAGCAGCCAAGGGCCAGTAAACATGAAACTGTTTACGCAGTATTTT. It translates to CASSQGPVNMKLFTQYF.

The V gene is TRBV5-1, the J gene TRBJ1-1; a weak D match, TRBD1 (5 bases). Trimming took off 6 bases at V and 1 base at J, with 13 bases between the two ends. Germline V gene data show CDR1 as SGHRS and CDR2 as YFSETQ. The CDR3 runs 14 residues. CDR3 DNA: TGCGCCAGCAACTGGGCGACAGCGAACACTGAAGCTTTCTTT. Residues: CASNWATANTEAFF.

This chain joins TRBV5-6 and TRBJ2-1; 9 nucleotides line up with TRBD2. The V and J ends lost 2 bases and 8 bases, in that order; junction bases with no gene match: 11. CDR1 and CDR2 (germline): SGHDT, YYEEEE. The CDR3 is made up of 16 amino acids. CDR3 sequence reads: CASSLGAGGPYDEQFF. The CDR3 DNA follows: TGTGCCAGCAGCTTAGGAGCGGGAGGTCCCTATGATGAGCAGTTCTTC.